This entry lists 9 T cell receptor beta chains sequenced from one sample in a study of blood T cell repertoires in COVID-19. This table comes from immunoSEQ multiplex PCR, and its TCRdb copy is limited to in-frame clones, with some not included. The sample holds about 170,000 clones; under 85% are singletons and the top ten take approximately 2.6%. The sample consisted of peripheral blood. These TCRs come from a man between 65 and 85 years old with acute or convalescent COVID-19.

The chain recombines TRBV7-2 with TRBJ2-7; 7 positions agree with TRBD2. The trim removed 2 bases at V and 2 bases at J, leaving 3 bases unmatched. The length of the CDR3 is 14 residues. CDR1 SGHTA and CDR2 FQGNSA come from the germline V gene. CDR3 protein: CASSLTGTTYEQYF. The CDR3 DNA reads as TGTGCCAGCAGCTTAACCGGGACTACCTACGAGCAGTACTTC.

The V gene is TRBV10-3, the J gene TRBJ1-1, with D maybe TRBD1 (6 bases). The CDR3 runs to 14 residues. Trimming took off 2 bases at V and 8 bases at J, with 15 bases between the two ends. The germline V gene has CDR1 ENHRY and CDR2 SYGVKD. DNA of the CDR3: TGTGCCATCAGTGAGAGTACAGGGCCCCCCGAAGCTTTCTTT. It codes for CAISESTGPPEAFF.

The chain carries TRBV7-2 and TRBJ1-5; 7 nucleotides match TRBD1. The CDR3 extends over 14 amino acids. The germline V gene encodes CDR1 SGHTA and CDR2 FQGNSA. The V gene end was trimmed by 3 bases and the J gene end by 3 bases; junction bases not matched to a gene: 2. The DNA of the CDR3 is TGTGCCAGCAGCTTCACAGGGGCCAATCAGCCCCAGCATTTT. It translates to CASSFTGANQPQHF. Looking up the rest from reference TRBV7-2 and TRBJ1-5 gives the full variable domain: GAGVSQSPSNKVTEKGKDVELRCDPISGHTALYWYRQSLGQGLEFLIYFQGNSAPDKSGLPSDRFSAERTGGSVSTLTIQRTQQEDSAVYLCASSFTGANQPQHFGDGTRLSIL.

This clone was observed once. The chain is built from TRBV18 and TRBJ1-2, with no clear D. The CDR3 consists of 12 residues. Trimming took 4 bases from V and 6 from J, leaving 9 bases between them. The germline V gene has CDR1 KGHSH and CDR2 LQKENI. The CDR3 is CASSRGVDGYTF. CDR3 nucleotide sequence: TGTGCCAGCTCACGGGGAGTAGATGGCTACACCTTC.

The chain has TRBV4-3 and TRBJ1-4; 8 nucleotides agree with TRBD1. CDR3 length equals 14 residues. Germline V gene sequence: CDR1 LGHNA, CDR2 YSLEER. Trimming at V came to 5 bases and at J to 7 bases, leaving 6 bases not matched to a gene. This CDR3 is CASSYGQGSEKLFF. In nucleotides, the CDR3 is TGCGCCAGCAGCTACGGACAGGGATCTGAAAAACTGTTTTTT.

The table lists this clone with a few counts. The chain employs TRBV19 and TRBJ1-2; the match to TRBD1 covers 7 bases. V dropped 5 bases and J dropped 0; count of bases not matched to a gene: 6. Per germline, CDR1 LNHDA and CDR2 SQIVND (reference sequence). The CDR3 has 15 residues. CDR3 amino acids: CASSGDSHPNYGYTF. DNA for the CDR3: TGTGCCAGTAGTGGGGACAGTCATCCTAACTATGGCTACACCTTC.

Notes on this clone: Other DNA variants within this sample encode the same CDR3. The chain uses TRBV5-1 and TRBJ2-7, with 8 positions matching TRBD2. This CDR3 is built from 12 residues. CDR1 SGHRS and CDR2 YFSETQ come from the germline V gene. The junction had 4 bases not matched to a gene; V was cut back by 4 bases and J by 7 bases. CDR3 loop: CASSLPGGEQYF. The CDR3 DNA follows: TGCGCCAGCAGCCTCCCGGGGGGGGAGCAGTACTTC.

This chain joins TRBV7-9 and TRBJ1-4; a possible D gene is TRBD1 (6 bases). V was shortened by 5 bases and J by 8 bases, with 15 bases between the two germline ends. CDR1 is SEHNR, CDR2 FQNEAQ, per germline (reference sequence). There are 14 residues in the CDR3. The CDR3 DNA sequence: TGTGCCAGCAGCAAACAGGGTATAAAGGAAAAACTGTTTTTT. Translating gives CASSKQGIKEKLFF. Combining the CDR3 with reference TRBV7-9 and TRBJ1-4 gives the whole variable domain DTGVSQNPRHKITKRGQNVTFRCDPISEHNRLYWYRQTLGQGPEFLTYFQNEAQLEKSRLLSDRFSAERPKGSFSTLEIQRTEQGDSAMYLCASSKQGIKEKLFFGSGTQLSVL.

This clone was recorded once. The rearrangement uses TRBV6-5 and TRBJ1-5; D might be TRBD1 (6 bases). Germline V gene lookup returns CDR1 MNHEY and CDR2 SVGAGI. V lost 7 bases to trimming and J lost 3 bases, with 13 bases between them. The CDR3 sequence is 14 residues long. CDR3 in amino acids: CASTRGGLNQPQHF. In DNA form, the CDR3 reads TGTGCCAGCACCCGGGGGGGCCTCAATCAGCCCCAGCATTTT.